Following are 2 T cell receptor beta chains from one sample sequenced in a study of blood T cell repertoires in COVID-19. Sequenced by immunoSEQ multiplex PCR; TCRdb stores in-frame clones only, minus some. The table includes about 210,000 clones, 85% detected once. Source material: PBMCs or T cells enriched from blood (not recorded which). These receptors all come from a man aged 40-49 years who had recovered from COVID-19.

The rearrangement joins TRBV6-6 to TRBJ2-4; perhaps TRBD2 as D (6 bases). Germline V gene lookup returns CDR1 MNHNY and CDR2 SVGAGI (reference sequence). This CDR3 region has 15 residues. V lost 5 bases and J lost 6, with 17 bases in between. The chain's CDR3 is CASSHGERVGNIQYF. In nucleotides, the CDR3 is TGTGCCAGCAGTCACGGTGAGCGGGTCGGAAACATTCAGTACTTC.

The chain has TRBV28 and TRBJ2-2; D possibly corresponds to TRBD2 (6 bases). The length of the CDR3 is 14 residues. The germline V gene encodes CDR1 MDHEN and CDR2 SYDVKM. Trimming pared 6 bases from V and 5 bases from J, leaving 13 bases between. CDR3 DNA: TGTGCCAGCAGAACGACTGGGGGGACCGGGGAGCTGTTTTTT. It specifies CASRTTGGTGELFF. Supplemented by reference TRBV28 and TRBJ2-2, the full variable domain reads DVKVTQSSRYLVKRTGEKVFLECVQDMDHENMFWYRQDPGLGLRLIYFSYDVKMKEKGDIPEGYSVSREKKERFSLILESASTNQTSMYLCASRTTGGTGELFFGEGSRLTVL.